This TCR beta chain was sequenced in a study of molecular identifiers for immune sequencing clone quantification. This CDR3 has 17 residues. Germline V gene lookup returns CDR1 MNHNY and CDR2 SVGAGI (reference sequence). V lost 0 bases and J 0 bases, leaving 11 bases between the germline ends. TCRdb reprocessed the PCR reads with MiXCR, giving one entry per CDR3 protein. The profile shows about 510,000 distinct CDR3 sequences, around 21% of them singletons. Sequencing used naive CD8+ T cells from blood, with Jurkat cell RNA spiked in. Specified subset: FACS-sorted CD8+CD4-CCR7+CD45RA+ naive T cells. V is TRBV6-6 and J is TRBJ1-4; D is unresolved. This TCR was sampled from a human donor in good health. Some libraries in this study had Jurkat cell RNA spiked in. The CDR3 DNA follows: TGTGCCAGCAGTTACTCGGGTTTAGCGTCAACTAATGAAAAACTGTTTTTT. Translating gives CASSYSGLASTNEKLFF.